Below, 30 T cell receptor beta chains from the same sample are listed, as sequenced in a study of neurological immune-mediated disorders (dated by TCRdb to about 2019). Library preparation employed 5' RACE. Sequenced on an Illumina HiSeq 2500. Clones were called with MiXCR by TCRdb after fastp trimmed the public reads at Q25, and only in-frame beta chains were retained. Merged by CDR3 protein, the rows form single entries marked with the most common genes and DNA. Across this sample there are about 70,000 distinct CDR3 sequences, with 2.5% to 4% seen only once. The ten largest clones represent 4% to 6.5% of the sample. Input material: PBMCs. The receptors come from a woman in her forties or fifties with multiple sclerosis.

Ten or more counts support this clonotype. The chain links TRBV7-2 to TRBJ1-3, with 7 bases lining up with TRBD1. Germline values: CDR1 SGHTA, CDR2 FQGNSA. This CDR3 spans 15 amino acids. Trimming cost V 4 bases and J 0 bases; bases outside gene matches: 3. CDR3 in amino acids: CASSSDRVSGNTIYF. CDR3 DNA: TGTGCCAGCAGCTCCGACAGGGTCTCTGGAAACACCATATATTTT.

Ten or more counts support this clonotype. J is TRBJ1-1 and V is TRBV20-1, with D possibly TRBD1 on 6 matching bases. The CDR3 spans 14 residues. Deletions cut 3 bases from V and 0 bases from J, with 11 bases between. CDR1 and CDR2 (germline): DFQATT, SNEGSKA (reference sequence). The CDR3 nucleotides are TGCAGTGCTAGCGATGGGGGGCTGAACACTGAAGCTTTCTTT. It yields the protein CSASDGGLNTEAFF.

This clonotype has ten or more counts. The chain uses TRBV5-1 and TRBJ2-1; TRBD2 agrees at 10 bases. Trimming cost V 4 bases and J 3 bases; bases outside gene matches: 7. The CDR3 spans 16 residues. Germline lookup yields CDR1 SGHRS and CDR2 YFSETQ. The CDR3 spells CASSPRTSGGYNEQFF. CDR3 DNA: TGCGCCAGCAGCCCACGGACTAGCGGAGGCTACAATGAGCAGTTCTTC.

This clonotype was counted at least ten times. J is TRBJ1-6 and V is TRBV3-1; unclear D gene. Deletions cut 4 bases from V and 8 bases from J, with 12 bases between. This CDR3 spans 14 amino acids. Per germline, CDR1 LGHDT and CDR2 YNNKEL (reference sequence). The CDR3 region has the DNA TGTGCCAGCAGCCCCCGCTTAGGAGATTCACCCCTCCACTTT. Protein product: CASSPRLGDSPLHF.

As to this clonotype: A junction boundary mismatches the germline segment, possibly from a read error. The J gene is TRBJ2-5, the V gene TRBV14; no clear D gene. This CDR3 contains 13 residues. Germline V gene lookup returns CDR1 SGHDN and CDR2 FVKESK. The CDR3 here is CANSQAPQETQYF. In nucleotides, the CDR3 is TGTGCCAACAGCCAAGCCCCTCAGGAGACCCAGTACTTC.

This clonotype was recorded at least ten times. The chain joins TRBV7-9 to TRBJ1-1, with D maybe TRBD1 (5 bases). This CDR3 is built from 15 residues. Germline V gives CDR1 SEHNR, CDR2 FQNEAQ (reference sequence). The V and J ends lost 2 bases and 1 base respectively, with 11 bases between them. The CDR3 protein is CASSLLTGANTEAFF. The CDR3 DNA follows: TGTGCCAGCAGCTTACTTACAGGTGCGAACACTGAAGCTTTCTTT.

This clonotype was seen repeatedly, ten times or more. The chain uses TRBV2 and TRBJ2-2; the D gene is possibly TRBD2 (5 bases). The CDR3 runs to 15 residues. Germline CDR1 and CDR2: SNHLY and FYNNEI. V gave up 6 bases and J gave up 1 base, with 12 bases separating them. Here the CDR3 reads CASRTRAGNTGELFF. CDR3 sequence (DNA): TGTGCCAGCAGGACGAGGGCAGGGAACACCGGGGAGCTGTTTTTT.

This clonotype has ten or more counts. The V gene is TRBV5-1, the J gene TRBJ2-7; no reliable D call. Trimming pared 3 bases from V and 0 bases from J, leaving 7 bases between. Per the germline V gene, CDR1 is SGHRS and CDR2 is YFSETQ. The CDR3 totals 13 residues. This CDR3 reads CASSSGDSYEQYF. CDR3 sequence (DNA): TGCGCCAGCAGCTCGGGTGACTCCTACGAGCAGTACTTC.

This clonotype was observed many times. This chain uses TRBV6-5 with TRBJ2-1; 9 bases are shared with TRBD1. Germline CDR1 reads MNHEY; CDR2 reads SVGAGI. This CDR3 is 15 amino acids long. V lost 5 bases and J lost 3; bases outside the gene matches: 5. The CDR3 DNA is TGTGCCAGCAGTAAAACAGGGGGCCGCTACAATGAGCAGTTCTTC. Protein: CASSKTGGRYNEQFF.

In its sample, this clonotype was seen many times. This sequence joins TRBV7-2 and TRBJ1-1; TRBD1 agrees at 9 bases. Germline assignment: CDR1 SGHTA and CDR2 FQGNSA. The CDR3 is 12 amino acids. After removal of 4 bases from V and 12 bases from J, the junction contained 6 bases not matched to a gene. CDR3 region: CASSSGTGISFF. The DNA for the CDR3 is TGTGCCAGCAGCTCCGGGACAGGGATTTCTTTCTTT. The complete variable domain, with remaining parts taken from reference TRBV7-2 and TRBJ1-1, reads GAGVSQSPSNKVTEKGKDVELRCDPISGHTALYWYRQSLGQGLEFLIYFQGNSAPDKSGLPSDRFSAERTGGSVSTLTIQRTQQEDSAVYLCASSSGTGISFFGQGTRLTVV.

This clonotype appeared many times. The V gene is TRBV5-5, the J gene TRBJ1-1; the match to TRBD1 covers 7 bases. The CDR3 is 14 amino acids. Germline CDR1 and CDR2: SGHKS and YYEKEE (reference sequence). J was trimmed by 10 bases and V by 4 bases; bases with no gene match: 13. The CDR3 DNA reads TGTGCCAGCAGCCTAGGGGGACAGTCTAGGACAGCTTTCTTT. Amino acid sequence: CASSLGGQSRTAFF.

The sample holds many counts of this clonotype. Here the CDR3 reads CSARGGASGSDTQYF. The CDR3 nucleotides are TGCAGTGCTAGAGGAGGGGCTAGCGGATCAGATACGCAGTATTTT. The gene calls are TRBV20-1 and TRBJ2-3; 7 bases map to TRBD2. The CDR3 covers 15 residues. V was pared by 1 base and J by 4 bases, with 8 bases of the junction left unmatched. Germline values: CDR1 DFQATT, CDR2 SNEGSKA (reference sequence).

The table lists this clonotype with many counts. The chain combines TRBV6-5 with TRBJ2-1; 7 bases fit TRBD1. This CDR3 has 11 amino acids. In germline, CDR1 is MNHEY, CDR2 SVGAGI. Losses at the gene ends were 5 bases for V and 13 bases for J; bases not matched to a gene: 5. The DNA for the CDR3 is TGTGCCAGCAGTCACGGGACAGTACAGTTCTTC. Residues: CASSHGTVQFF.

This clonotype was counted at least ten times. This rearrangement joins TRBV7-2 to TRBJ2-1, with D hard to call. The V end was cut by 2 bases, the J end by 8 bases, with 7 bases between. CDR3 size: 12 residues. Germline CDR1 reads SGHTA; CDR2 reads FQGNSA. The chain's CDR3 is CASSLHRHEQFF. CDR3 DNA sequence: TGTGCCAGCAGCTTACACCGCCATGAGCAGTTCTTC.

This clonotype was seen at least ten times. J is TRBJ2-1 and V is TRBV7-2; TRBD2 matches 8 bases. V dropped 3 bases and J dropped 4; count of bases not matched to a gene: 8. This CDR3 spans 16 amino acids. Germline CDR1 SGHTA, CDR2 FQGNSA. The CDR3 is CASSLLGGGEYNEQFF. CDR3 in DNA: TGTGCCAGCAGCTTGCTCGGGGGGGGAGAATACAATGAGCAGTTCTTC.

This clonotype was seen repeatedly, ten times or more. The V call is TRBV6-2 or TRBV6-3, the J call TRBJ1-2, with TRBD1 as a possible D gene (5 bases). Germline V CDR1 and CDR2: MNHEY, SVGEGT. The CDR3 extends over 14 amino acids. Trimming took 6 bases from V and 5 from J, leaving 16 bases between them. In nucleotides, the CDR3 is TGTGCCAGCAGATTTTTGGGACGTGGATATGGCTACACCTTC. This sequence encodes CASRFLGRGYGYTF.

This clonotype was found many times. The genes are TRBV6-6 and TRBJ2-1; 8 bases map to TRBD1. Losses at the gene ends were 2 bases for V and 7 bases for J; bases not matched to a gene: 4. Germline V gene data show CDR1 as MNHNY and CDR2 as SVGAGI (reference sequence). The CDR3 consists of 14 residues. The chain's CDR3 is CASSYTQGANEQFF. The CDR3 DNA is TGTGCCAGCAGTTACACTCAGGGGGCTAATGAGCAGTTCTTC.

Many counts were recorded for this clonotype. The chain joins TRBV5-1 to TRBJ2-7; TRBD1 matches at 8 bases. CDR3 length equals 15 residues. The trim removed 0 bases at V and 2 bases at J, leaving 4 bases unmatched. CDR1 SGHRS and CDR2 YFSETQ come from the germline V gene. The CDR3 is CASSLAGTGTYEQYF. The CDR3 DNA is TGCGCCAGCAGCTTGGCCGGGACAGGCACCTACGAGCAGTACTTC.

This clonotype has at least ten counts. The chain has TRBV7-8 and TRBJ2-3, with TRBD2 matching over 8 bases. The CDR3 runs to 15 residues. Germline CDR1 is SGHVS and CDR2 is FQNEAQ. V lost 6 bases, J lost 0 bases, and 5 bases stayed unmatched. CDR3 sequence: CASSLLAVSTDTQYF. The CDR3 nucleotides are TGTGCCAGCAGTTTACTAGCGGTTAGCACAGATACGCAGTATTTT.

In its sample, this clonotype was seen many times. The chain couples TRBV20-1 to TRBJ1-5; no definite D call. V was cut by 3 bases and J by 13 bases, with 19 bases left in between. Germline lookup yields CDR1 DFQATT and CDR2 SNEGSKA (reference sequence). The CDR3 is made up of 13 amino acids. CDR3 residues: CSASPDPTHRQHF. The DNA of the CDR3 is TGCAGTGCTAGTCCGGACCCCACTCACCGACAGCATTTT.

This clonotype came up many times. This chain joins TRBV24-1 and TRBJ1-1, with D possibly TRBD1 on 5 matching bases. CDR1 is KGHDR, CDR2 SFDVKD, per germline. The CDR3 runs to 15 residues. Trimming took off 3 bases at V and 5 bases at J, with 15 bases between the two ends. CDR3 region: CATSDPASGKTEAFF. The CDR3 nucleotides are TGTGCCACCAGTGATCCCGCCTCAGGGAAGACTGAAGCTTTCTTT.

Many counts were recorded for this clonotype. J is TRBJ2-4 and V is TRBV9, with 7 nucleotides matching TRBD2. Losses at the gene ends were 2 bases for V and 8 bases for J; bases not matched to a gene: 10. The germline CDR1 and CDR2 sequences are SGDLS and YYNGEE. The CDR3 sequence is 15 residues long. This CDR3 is CASSVDGRLLDIQYF. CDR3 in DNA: TGTGCCAGCAGCGTGGACGGGAGGCTTTTGGACATTCAGTACTTC.

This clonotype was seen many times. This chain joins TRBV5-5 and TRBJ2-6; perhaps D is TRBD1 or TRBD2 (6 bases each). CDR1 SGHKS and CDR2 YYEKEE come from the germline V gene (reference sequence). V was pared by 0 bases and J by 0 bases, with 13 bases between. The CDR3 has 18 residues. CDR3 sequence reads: CASSLVGGRNSGANVLTF. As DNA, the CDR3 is TGTGCCAGCAGCTTGGTTGGGGGGCGCAACTCTGGGGCCAACGTCCTGACTTTC.

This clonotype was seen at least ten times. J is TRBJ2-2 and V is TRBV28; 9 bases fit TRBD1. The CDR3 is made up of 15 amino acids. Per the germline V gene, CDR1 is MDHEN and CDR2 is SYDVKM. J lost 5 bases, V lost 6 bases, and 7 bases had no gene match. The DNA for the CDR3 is TGTGCCAGCAGCAACCGTGGACAGGGGACCGGGGAGCTGTTTTTT. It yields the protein CASSNRGQGTGELFF.

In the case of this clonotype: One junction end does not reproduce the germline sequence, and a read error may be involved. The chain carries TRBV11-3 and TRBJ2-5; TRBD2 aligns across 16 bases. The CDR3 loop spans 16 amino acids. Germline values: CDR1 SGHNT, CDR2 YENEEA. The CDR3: CASSGGTSGGEENQYF. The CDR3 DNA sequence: TGTGCCAGCAGCGGAGGGACTAGCGGGGGGGAAGAGAACCAGTACTTC. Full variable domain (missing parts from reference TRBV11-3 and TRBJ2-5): EAGVVQSPRYKIIEKKQPVAFWCNPISGHNTLYWYLQNLGQGPELLIRYENEEAVDDSQLPKDRFSAERLKGVDSTLKIQPAELGDSAVYLCASSGGTSGGEENQYFGPGTRLLVL.

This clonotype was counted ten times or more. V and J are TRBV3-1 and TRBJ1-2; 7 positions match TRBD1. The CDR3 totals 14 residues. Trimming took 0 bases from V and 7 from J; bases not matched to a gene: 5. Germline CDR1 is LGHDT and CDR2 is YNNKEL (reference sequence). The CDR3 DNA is TGTGCCAGCAGCCAAGAAGAAGGACAGGCTGGCTACACCTTC. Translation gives CASSQEEGQAGYTF.

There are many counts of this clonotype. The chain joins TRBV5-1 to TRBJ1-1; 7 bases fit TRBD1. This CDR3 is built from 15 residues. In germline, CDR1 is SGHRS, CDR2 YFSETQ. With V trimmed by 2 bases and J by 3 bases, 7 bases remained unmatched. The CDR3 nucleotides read TGCGCCAGCAGCTTAGTCCAACAGGGGCACACTGAAGCTTTCTTT. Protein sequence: CASSLVQQGHTEAFF.

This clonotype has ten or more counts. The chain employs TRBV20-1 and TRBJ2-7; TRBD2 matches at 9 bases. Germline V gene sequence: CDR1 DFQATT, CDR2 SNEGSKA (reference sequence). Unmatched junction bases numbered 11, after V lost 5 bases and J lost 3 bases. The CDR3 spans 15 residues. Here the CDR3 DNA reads TGCAGTGCTTTAACCACAGCGGGAGGCCACTACGAGCAGTACTTC. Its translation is CSALTTAGGHYEQYF.

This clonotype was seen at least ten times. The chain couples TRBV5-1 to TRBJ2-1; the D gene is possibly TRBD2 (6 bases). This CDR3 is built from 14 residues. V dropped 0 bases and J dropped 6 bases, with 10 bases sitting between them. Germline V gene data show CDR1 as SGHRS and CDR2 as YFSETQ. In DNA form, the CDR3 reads TGCGCCAGCAGCTTGGTAGGCGGGGTCAATGAGCAGTTCTTC. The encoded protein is CASSLVGGVNEQFF. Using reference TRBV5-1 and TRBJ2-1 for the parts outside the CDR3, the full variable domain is KAGVTQTPRYLIKTRGQQVTLSCSPISGHRSVSWYQQTPGQGLQFLFEYFSETQRNKGNFPGRFSGRQFSNSRSEMNVSTLELGDSALYLCASSLVGGVNEQFFGPGTRLTVL.

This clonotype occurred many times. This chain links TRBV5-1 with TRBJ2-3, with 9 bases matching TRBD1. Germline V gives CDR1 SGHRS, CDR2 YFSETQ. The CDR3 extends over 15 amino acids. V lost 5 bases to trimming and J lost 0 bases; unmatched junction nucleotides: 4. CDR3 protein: CASRRTGASTDTQYF. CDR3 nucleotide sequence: TGCGCCAGCAGACGGACAGGGGCAAGCACAGATACGCAGTATTTT.